The clone carrying this TCR beta chain was observed a few times. The antigen remains unidentified. V shed 2 bases and J 5 bases; nucleotides not matched to a gene: 2. The CDR3 has 14 amino acids. The authors made TCR cDNA by 5'RACE template switching, adding a universal primer site and UMIs. TCRdb processed the 5' RACE reads anew with MiXCR; each CDR3 protein has one entry. The sample shows 360,000 or so distinct CDR3 sequences, roughly 12% of them seen only once. These data are taken from a study of T cells after yellow fever vaccination. Study as a whole: Libraries from low-cell-number fractions were prepared with the SMART-Seq v4 Ultra Low Input RNA kit.

General observations from the study: Subsequent to the booster, the majority of primary-vaccination clones reappeared (96% CD4, 70% to 90% CD8).

This TCR came from a man younger than 30 who received the YFV17D yellow fever vaccine. Material: PBMCs, obtained on the day of the first yellow fever vaccination. J is TRBJ1-5 and V is TRBV12-3 or TRBV12-4, with 8 nucleotides matching TRBD1. This CDR3 is CASSLPGGYQPQHF. The CDR3, as DNA: TGTGCCAGCAGTTTACCAGGGGGCTATCAGCCCCAGCATTTT.